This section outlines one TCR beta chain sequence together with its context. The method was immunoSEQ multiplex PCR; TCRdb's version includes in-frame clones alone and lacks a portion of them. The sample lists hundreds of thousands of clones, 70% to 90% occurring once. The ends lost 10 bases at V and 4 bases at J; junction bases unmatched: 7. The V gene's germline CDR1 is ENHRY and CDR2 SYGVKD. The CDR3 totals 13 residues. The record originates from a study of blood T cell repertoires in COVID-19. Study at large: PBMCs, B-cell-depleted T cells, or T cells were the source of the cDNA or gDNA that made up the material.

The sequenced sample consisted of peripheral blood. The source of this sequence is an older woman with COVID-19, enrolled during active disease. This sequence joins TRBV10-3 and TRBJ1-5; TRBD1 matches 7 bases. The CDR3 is CATSDRENQPQHF. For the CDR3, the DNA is TGTGCCACCTCAGACAGGGAAAATCAGCCCCAGCATTTT.